Below are 14 T cell receptor beta chains sequenced from a single sample in a study of T cells after yellow fever vaccination. TCRdb re-analysed the 5' RACE reads in MiXCR, keeping a single row per CDR3 protein. In the table there are approximately 550,000 distinct CDR3 sequences, approximately 15% of which are singletons. The sample in question was PBMCs, obtained on the day of the yellow fever booster vaccination. The receptors originated from a man aged 30-40 years who received the YFV17D yellow fever vaccine.

The rearrangement uses TRBV4-3 and TRBJ2-7; no reliable D call. The length of the CDR3 is 14 residues. From germline, CDR1 is LGHNA and CDR2 YSLEER. Trimming removed 0 bases at V and 0 bases at J, with 6 bases between. This CDR3 reads CASSQELGSYEQYF. CDR3 in DNA: TGCGCCAGCAGCCAAGAACTCGGCTCCTACGAGCAGTACTTC.

This clonotype has only a few counts. This sequence joins TRBV6-1 and TRBJ2-3; TRBD1 is a possible D gene (5 bases). Germline loops: CDR1 MNHNS, CDR2 SASEGT. V was cut by 0 bases and J by 5 bases, with 9 bases left in between. There are 14 residues in the CDR3. CDR3 bases: TGTGCCAGCAGTGAAGCGCTAGGGGAAGATACGCAGTATTTT. This gives the protein CASSEALGEDTQYF.

In its sample, this clonotype was seen a few times. The chain is built from TRBV12-3 or TRBV12-4 and TRBJ2-7; 7 bases match TRBD1. The V gene end was trimmed by 6 bases and the J gene end by 2 bases; junction bases not matched to a gene: 10. The CDR3 length is 15 residues. This chain's CDR3 is CASSARGTGAYEQYF. Here the CDR3 DNA reads TGTGCCAGCAGCGCCCGGGGCACAGGGGCCTACGAGCAGTACTTC.

This clonotype was counted a few times. The gene calls are TRBV20-1 and TRBJ1-5; D is possibly TRBD1 (5 bases). Trimming shortened V by 2 bases and J by 0 bases, and 11 bases separated the two germline ends. In germline, CDR1 is DFQATT, CDR2 SNEGSKA (reference sequence). This CDR3 contains 15 residues. The CDR3 protein is CSARWGENSNQPQHF. The CDR3 bases are TGCAGTGCTAGATGGGGGGAAAATAGCAATCAGCCCCAGCATTTT.

Only a few counts were recorded for this clonotype. CDR3 in amino acids: CSASLQGRGFGYTF. DNA for the CDR3: TGCAGTGCTTCCCTGCAGGGCCGTGGGTTTGGCTACACCTTC. V gene TRBV20-1 combines with J gene TRBJ1-2; weak D call: TRBD1 (5 bases). The CDR3 is 14 residues long. CDR1 DFQATT and CDR2 SNEGSKA come from the germline V gene (reference sequence). Trimming removed 5 bases from V and 7 bases from J, with 20 bases in between.

The genes are TRBV4-3 and TRBJ2-5, with D unclear. V was trimmed by 0 bases and J by 1 base, leaving 3 bases between them. The germline gives CDR1 LGHNA, CDR2 YSLEER. This CDR3 has 13 residues. In DNA, the CDR3 is TGCGCCAGCAGCCAAGATTTCCAAGAGACCCAGTACTTC. Residues: CASSQDFQETQYF.

This clonotype was seen at least ten times. The junction departs from germline at one end; a sequencing error may be responsible. This sequence joins TRBV5-1 and TRBJ2-5, with D possibly matching TRBD2 (5 bases). CDR3 length: 10 residues. Germline values: CDR1 SGHRS, CDR2 YFSETQ. DNA for the CDR3: TGTGCCAGCGGAGAAGAGACCCAGTACTTC. Protein sequence: CASGEETQYF.

The table lists this clonotype with a few counts. The chain joins TRBV7-2 to TRBJ2-5; D perhaps matches TRBD1 (6 bases). Trimming stripped 8 bases from V and 5 bases from J, with 12 bases between. Germline V gene data show CDR1 as SGHTA and CDR2 as FQGNSA. This CDR3 contains 12 residues. The CDR3 bases are TGTGCCAGCGAAACAGGGACGGAGACCCAGTACTTC. Translated: CASETGTETQYF.

This chain connects TRBV10-3 to TRBJ2-1; perhaps TRBD1 as D (5 bases). Trimming stripped 8 bases from V and 1 base from J, with 9 bases between. The germline CDR1 and CDR2 sequences are ENHRY and SYGVKD. This CDR3 is 13 amino acids long. CDR3 coding DNA: TGTGCCATCGGTAAGGGGTCCTACAATGAGCAGTTCTTC. Protein: CAIGKGSYNEQFF.

The chain employs TRBV6-5 and TRBJ2-7, with D tentatively TRBD1 or TRBD2 (5 bases each). The V and J ends lost 0 bases and 3 bases respectively, with 18 bases between them. This CDR3 is 17 amino acids long. The germline V gene encodes CDR1 MNHEY and CDR2 SVGAGI. The CDR3 coding sequence is TGTGCCAGCAGTTACTCTTTTCTTGGGACGGAGAACTACGAGCAGTACTTC. It codes for CASSYSFLGTENYEQYF.

This clonotype has more than one count but fewer than ten. The chain carries TRBV7-2 and TRBJ2-1; 12 bases fit TRBD2. Germline-derived CDR1 and CDR2 are SGHTA and FQGNSA. CDR3 length equals 17 residues. V lost 5 bases and J lost 4; bases outside the gene matches: 9. As DNA, the CDR3 is TGTGCCAGCAGCCTTCGGAGGCTAGCGGGAGGGTACAATGAGCAGTTCTTC. Protein product: CASSLRRLAGGYNEQFF.

At least ten counts were recorded for this clonotype. This chain connects TRBV29-1 to TRBJ2-7; D ambiguous. The V end was cut by 4 bases, the J end by 0 bases, with 7 bases between. The CDR3 contains 12 residues. Germline CDR1 and CDR2: SQVTM and ANQGSEA. Here the CDR3 reads CSVGRSSYEQYF. The CDR3 nucleotides read TGCAGCGTTGGACGGAGCTCCTACGAGCAGTACTTC.

V usage is TRBV2 and J usage is TRBJ2-3, with 8 bases that match TRBD2. Germline lookup yields CDR1 SNHLY and CDR2 FYNNEI. The CDR3 loop spans 14 amino acids. J was trimmed by 3 bases and V by 5 bases; bases with no gene match: 4. CDR3 nucleotide sequence: TGTGCCAGCAGTCAGTCGGGGGGGACAGATACGCAGTATTTT. Protein: CASSQSGGTDTQYF.

The chain recombines TRBV9 with TRBJ2-1; D is unresolved. Germline V gives CDR1 SGDLS, CDR2 YYNGEE. The CDR3 spans 12 residues. V was trimmed by 3 bases and J by 7 bases, leaving 8 bases between them. Written as DNA, the CDR3 is TGTGCCAGCAGCGGGAACCGGAATGAGCAGTTCTTC. It encodes CASSGNRNEQFF. The full variable domain, its missing parts supplied by reference TRBV9 and TRBJ2-1, is DSGVTQTPKHLITATGQRVTLRCSPRSGDLSVYWYQQSLDQGLQFLIQYYNGEERAKGNILERFSAQQFPDLHSELNLSSLELGDSALYFCASSGNRNEQFFGPGTRLTVL.